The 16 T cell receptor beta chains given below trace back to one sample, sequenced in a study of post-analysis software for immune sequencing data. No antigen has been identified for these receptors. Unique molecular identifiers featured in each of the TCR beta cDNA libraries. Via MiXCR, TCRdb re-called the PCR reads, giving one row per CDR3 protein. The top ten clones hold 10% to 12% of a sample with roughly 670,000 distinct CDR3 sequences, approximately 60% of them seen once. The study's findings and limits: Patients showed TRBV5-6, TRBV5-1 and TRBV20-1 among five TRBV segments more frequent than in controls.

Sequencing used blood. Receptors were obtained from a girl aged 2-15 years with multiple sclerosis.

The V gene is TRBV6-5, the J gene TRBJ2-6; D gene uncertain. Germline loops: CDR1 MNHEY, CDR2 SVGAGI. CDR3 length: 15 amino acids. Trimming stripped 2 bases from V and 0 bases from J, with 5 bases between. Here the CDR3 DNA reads TGTGCCAGCAGTTACAGGGTCTCTGGGGCCAACGTCCTGACTTTC. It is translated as CASSYRVSGANVLTF.

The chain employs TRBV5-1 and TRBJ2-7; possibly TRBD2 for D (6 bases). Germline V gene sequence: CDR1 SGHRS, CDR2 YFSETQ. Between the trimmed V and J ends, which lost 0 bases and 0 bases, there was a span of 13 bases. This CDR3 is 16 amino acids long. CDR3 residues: CASSLALGTHSYEQYF. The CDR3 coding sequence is TGCGCCAGCAGCTTGGCCCTCGGGACTCACTCCTACGAGCAGTACTTC.

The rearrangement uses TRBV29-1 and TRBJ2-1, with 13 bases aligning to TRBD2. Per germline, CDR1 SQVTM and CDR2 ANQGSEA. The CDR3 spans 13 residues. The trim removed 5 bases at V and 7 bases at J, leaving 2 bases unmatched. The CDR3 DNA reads TGCAGCGTTTCGACTAGCGGGGGGAATGAGCAGTTCTTC. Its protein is CSVSTSGGNEQFF.

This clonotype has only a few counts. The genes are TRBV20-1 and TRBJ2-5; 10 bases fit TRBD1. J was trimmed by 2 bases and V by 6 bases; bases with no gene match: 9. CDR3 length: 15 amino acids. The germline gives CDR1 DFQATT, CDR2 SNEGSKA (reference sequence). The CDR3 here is CSAQKPGQGQETQYF. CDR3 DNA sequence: TGCAGTGCGCAGAAACCGGGACAGGGGCAAGAGACCCAGTACTTC.

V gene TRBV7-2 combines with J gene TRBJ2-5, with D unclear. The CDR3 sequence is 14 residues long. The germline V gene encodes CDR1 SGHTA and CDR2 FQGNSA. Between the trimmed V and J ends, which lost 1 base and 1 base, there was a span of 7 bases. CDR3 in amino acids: CASSLVLGQETQYF. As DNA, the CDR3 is TGTGCCAGCAGCTTAGTCTTGGGCCAAGAGACCCAGTACTTC.

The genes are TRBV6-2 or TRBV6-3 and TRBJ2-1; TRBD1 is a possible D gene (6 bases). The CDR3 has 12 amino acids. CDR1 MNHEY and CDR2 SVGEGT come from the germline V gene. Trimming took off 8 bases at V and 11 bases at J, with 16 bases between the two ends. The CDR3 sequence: CASGDLQGQQFF. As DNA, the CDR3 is TGTGCCAGCGGAGATCTACAGGGCCAGCAGTTCTTC.

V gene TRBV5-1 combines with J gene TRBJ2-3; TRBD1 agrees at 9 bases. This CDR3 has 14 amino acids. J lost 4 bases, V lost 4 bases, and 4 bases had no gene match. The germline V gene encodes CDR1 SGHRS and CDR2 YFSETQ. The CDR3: CASSPGQGPDTQYF. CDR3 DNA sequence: TGCGCCAGCAGCCCCGGACAGGGGCCAGATACGCAGTATTTT.

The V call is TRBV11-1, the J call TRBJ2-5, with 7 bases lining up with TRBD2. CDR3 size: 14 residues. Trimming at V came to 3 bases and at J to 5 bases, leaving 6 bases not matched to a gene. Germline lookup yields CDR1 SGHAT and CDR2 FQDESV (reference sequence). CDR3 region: CASSFDVSGETQYF. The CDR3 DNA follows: TGTGCCAGCAGCTTCGATGTTAGCGGGGAGACCCAGTACTTC.

The CDR3 protein is CASSPRQPSYSNQPQHF. In nucleotides, the CDR3 is TGTGCCAGCAGCCCCCGACAGCCCTCCTATAGCAATCAGCCCCAGCATTTT. This chain connects TRBV16 to TRBJ1-5, with D possibly matching TRBD1 (5 bases). The CDR3 sequence is 17 residues long. V dropped 4 bases and J dropped 0 bases, with 16 bases sitting between them. The germline V gene encodes CDR1 KGHSY and CDR2 FQNENV.

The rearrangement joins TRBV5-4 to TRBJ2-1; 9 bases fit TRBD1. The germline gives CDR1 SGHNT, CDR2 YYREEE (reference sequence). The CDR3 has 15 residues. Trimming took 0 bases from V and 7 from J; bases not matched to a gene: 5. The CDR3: CASSLETGGWNEQFF. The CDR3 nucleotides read TGTGCCAGCAGCTTGGAGACAGGGGGTTGGAATGAGCAGTTCTTC.

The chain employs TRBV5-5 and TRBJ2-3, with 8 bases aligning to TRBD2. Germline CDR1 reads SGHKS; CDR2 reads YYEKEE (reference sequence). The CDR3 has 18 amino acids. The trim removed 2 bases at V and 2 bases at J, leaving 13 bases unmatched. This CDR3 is CASSFGSAAGGFTDTQYF. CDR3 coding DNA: TGTGCCAGCAGCTTCGGGTCTGCGGCGGGGGGATTCACAGATACGCAGTATTTT.

This CDR3 reads CASSFRIAGGRQETQYF. The CDR3 bases are TGTGCCAGCAGTTTCCGAATAGCGGGAGGGAGACAAGAGACCCAGTACTTC. The V and J genes are TRBV6-6 and TRBJ2-5, with 11 bases identical to TRBD2. Looked up from germline, CDR1 is MNHNY and CDR2 is SVGAGI (reference sequence). V gave up 4 bases and J gave up 2 bases; unmatched junction bases: 9. The CDR3 consists of 17 residues.

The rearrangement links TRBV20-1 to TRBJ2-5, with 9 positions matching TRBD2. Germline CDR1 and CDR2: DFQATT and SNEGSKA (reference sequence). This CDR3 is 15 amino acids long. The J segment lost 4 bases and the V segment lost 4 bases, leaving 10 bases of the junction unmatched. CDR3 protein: CSATTGGGAGETQYF. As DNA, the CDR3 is TGCAGTGCTACCACGGGCGGGGGGGCAGGAGAGACCCAGTACTTC.

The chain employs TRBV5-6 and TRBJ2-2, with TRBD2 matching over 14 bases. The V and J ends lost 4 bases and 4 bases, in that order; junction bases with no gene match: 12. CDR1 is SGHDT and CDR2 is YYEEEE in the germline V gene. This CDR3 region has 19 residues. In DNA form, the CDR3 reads TGTGCCAGCAGCCGGACTAGCGGGAGGCCGTCGGACAGCACCGGGGAGCTGTTTTTT. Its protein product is CASSRTSGRPSDSTGELFF.

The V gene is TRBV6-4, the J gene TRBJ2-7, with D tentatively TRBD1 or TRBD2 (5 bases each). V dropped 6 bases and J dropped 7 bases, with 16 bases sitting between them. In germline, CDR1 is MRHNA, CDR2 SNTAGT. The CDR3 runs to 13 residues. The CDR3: CASSRDAPGEQYF. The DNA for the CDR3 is TGTGCCAGCAGCCGGGACGCCCCCGGGGAGCAGTACTTC.

The CDR3 reads CASSSTDRGAETQYF. The CDR3 DNA follows: TGTGCCAGCAGCTCAACAGACAGGGGAGCGGAGACCCAGTACTTC. V is TRBV7-9 and J is TRBJ2-5, with 8 bases aligning to TRBD1. This CDR3 is 15 amino acids long. Germline V gene sequence: CDR1 SEHNR, CDR2 FQNEAQ (reference sequence). Trimming cost V 4 bases and J 5 bases; bases outside gene matches: 9.